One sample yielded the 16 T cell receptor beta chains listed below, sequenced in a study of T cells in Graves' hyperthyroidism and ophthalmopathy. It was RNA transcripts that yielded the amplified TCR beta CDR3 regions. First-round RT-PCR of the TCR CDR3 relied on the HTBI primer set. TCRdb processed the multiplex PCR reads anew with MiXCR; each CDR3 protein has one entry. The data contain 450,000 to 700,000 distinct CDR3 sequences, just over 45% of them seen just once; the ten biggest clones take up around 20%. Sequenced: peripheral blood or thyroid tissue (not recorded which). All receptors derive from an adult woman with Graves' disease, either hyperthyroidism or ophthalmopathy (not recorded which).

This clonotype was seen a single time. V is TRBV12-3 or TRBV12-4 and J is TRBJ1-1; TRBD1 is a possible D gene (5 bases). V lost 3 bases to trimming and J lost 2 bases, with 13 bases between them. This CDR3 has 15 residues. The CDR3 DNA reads TGTGCCAGCAGTTTTACGGGGCAGGGAAACACTGAAGCTTTCTTT. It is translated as CASSFTGQGNTEAFF.

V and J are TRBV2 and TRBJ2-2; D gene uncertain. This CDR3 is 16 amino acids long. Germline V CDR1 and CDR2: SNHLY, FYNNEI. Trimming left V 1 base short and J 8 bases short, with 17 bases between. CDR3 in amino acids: CASSEGPWSVTGELFF. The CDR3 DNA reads TGTGCCAGCAGTGAAGGGCCTTGGTCTGTTACAGGGGAGCTGTTTTTT.

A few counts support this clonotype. The CDR3 here is CASSESPLGGYTF. CDR3 bases: TGCGCCAGCAGTGAGTCTCCTTTAGGTGGCTACACCTTC. V is TRBV10-2 and J is TRBJ1-2; D is undetermined. V dropped 0 bases and J dropped 7 bases, with 9 bases sitting between them. There are 13 residues in the CDR3. The germline gives CDR1 WSHSY, CDR2 SAAADI.

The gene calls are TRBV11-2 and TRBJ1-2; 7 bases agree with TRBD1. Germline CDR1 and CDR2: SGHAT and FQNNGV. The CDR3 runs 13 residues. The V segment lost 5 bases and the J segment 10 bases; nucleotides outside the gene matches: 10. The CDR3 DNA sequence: TGTGCCAGCAGCACCGTCCAGGGGGGGATCTACACCTTC. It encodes CASSTVQGGIYTF.

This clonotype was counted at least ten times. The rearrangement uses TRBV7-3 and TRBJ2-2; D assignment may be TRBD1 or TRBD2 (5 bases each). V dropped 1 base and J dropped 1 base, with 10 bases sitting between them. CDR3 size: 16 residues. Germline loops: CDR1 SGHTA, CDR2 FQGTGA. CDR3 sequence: CASSLNARGNTGELFF. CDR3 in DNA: TGTGCCAGCAGCTTAAACGCGAGGGGGAACACCGGGGAGCTGTTTTTT.

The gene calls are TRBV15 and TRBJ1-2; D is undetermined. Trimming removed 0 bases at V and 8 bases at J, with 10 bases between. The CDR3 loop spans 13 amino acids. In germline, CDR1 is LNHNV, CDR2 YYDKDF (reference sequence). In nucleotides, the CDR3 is TGTGCCACCAGCAGAGATTTTATAGCGGGCTACACCTTC. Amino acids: CATSRDFIAGYTF. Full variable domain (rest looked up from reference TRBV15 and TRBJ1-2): DAMVIQNPRYQVTQFGKPVTLSCSQTLNHNVMYWYQQKSSQAPKLLFHYYDKDFNNEADTPDNFQSRRPNTSFCFLDIRSPGLGDTAMYLCATSRDFIAGYTFGSGTRLTVV.

CDR3 in amino acids: CASSLESQSPEQFF. For the CDR3, the DNA is TGCGCCAGCAGCTTGGAGTCCCAGTCTCCTGAGCAGTTCTTC. The V call is TRBV5-1, the J call TRBJ2-1; D uncertain. V was cut by 0 bases and J by 9 bases, with 13 bases left in between. The CDR3 is 14 amino acids. CDR1 SGHRS and CDR2 YFSETQ come from the germline V gene.

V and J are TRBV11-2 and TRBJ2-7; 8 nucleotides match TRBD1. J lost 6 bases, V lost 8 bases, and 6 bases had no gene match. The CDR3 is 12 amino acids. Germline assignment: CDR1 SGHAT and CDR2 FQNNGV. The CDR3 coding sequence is TGTGCCAGCGCAGGGGGCAGGGCCGAGCAGTACTTC. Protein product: CASAGGRAEQYF.

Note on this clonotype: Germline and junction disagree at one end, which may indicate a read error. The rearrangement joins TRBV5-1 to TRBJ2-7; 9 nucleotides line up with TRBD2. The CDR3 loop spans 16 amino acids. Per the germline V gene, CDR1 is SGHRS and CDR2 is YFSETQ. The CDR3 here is CASSLEASGNTGELYF. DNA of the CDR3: TGCGCCAGCAGCTTGGAGGCTAGCGGGAACACCGGGGAGCTGTACTTC.

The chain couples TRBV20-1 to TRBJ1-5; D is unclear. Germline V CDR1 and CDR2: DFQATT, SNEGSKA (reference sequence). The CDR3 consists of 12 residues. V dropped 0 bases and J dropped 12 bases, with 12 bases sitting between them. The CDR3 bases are TGCAGTGCTAGAGATCTGGGCGGGATCCAGCATTTT. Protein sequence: CSARDLGGIQHF.

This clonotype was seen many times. In nucleotides, the CDR3 is TGCGCCAGCAGCTTTGGCCGGAGCTCGATCGAGCAGTACTTC. Amino acids: CASSFGRSSIEQYF. The V gene is TRBV5-1, the J gene TRBJ2-7; D gene uncertain. Germline V gene lookup returns CDR1 SGHRS and CDR2 YFSETQ. Trimming shortened V by 2 bases and J by 6 bases, and 15 bases separated the two germline ends. This CDR3 has 14 residues. Together with reference TRBV5-1 and TRBJ2-7, the CDR3 gives the full variable domain: KAGVTQTPRYLIKTRGQQVTLSCSPISGHRSVSWYQQTPGQGLQFLFEYFSETQRNKGNFPGRFSGRQFSNSRSEMNVSTLELGDSALYLCASSFGRSSIEQYFGPGTRLTVT.

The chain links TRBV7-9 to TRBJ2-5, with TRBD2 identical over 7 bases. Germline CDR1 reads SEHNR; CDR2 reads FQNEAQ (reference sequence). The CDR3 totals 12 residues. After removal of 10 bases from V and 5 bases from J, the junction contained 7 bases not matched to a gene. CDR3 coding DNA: TGTGCCACCCAGGCCGGGAGGGAGACCCAGTACTTC. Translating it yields CATQAGRETQYF.

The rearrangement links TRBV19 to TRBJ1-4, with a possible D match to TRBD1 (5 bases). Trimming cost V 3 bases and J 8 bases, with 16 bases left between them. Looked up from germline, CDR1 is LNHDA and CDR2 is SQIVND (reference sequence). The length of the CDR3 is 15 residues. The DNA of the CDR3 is TGTGCCAGTAGTATGGCGGGACCTTCAGGGGAAAAACTGTTTTTT. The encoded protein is CASSMAGPSGEKLFF.

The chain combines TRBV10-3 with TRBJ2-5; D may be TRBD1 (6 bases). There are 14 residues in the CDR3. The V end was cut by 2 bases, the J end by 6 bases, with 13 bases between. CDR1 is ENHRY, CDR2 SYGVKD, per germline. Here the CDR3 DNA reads TGTGCCATCAGTGAGGGAAGACAGGTGAAGACCCAGTACTTC. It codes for CAISEGRQVKTQYF.

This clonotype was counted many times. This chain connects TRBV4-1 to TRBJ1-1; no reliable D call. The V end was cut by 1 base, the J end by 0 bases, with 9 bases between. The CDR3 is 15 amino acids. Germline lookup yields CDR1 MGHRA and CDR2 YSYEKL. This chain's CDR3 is CASSQAVVLNTEAFF. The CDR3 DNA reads TGCGCCAGCAGCCAAGCGGTAGTTTTGAACACTGAAGCTTTCTTT.

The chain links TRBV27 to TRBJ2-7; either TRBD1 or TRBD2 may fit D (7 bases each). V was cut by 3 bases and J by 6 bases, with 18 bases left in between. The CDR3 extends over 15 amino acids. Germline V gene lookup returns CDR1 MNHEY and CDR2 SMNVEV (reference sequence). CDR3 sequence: CASSFSQGGYGEQYF. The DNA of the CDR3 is TGTGCCAGCAGTTTTTCCCAGGGGGGGTATGGCGAGCAGTACTTC.